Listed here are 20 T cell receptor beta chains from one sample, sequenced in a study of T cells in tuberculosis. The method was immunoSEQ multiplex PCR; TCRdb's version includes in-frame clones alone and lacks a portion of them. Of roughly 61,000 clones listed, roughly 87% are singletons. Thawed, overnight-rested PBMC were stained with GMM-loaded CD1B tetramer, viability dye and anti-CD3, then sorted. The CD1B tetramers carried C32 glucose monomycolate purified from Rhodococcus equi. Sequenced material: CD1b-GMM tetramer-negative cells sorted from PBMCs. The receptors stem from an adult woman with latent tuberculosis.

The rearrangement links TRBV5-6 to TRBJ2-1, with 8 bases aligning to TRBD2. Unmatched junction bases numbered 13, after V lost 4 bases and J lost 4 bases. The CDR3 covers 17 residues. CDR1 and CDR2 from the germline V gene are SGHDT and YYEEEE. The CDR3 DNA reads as TGTGCCAGCAGCCGCAGTTACGGGGGGACTAGATACAATGAGCAGTTCTTC. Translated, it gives CASSRSYGGTRYNEQFF.

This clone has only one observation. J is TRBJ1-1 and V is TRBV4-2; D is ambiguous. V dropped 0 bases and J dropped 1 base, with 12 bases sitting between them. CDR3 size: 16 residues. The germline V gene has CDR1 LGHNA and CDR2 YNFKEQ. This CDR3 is CASSQDSVQQNTEAFF. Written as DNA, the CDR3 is TGTGCCAGCAGCCAAGATTCGGTACAGCAGAACACTGAAGCTTTCTTT.

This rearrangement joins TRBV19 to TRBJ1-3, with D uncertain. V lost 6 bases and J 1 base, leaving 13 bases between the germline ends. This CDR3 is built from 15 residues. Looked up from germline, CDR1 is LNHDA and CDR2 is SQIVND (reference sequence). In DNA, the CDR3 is TGTGCCAGTAGCCTTGGTGGAGGGTCTGGAAACACCATATATTTT. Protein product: CASSLGGGSGNTIYF.

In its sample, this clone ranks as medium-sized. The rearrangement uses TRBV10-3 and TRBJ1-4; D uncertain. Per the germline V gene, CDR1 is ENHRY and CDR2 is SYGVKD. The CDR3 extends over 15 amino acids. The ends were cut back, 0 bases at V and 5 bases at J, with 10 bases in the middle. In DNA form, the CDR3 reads TGTGCCATCAGTGAGTCCGGGGTATCCAATGAAAAACTGTTTTTT. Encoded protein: CAISESGVSNEKLFF.

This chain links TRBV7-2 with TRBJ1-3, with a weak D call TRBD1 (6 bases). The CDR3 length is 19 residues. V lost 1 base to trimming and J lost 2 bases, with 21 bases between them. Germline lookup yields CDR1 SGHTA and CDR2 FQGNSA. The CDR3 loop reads CASSLVWWGVSGAGNTIYF. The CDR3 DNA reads TGTGCCAGCAGCTTAGTGTGGTGGGGTGTGTCAGGGGCTGGAAACACCATATATTTT. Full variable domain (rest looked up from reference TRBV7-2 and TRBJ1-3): GAGVSQSPSNKVTEKGKDVELRCDPISGHTALYWYRQSLGQGLEFLIYFQGNSAPDKSGLPSDRFSAERTGGSVSTLTIQRTQQEDSAVYLCASSLVWWGVSGAGNTIYFGEGSWLTVV.

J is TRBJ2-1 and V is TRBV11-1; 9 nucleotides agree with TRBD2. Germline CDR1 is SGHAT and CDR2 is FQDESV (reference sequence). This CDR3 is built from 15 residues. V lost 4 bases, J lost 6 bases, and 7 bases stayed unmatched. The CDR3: CASSSLAGYPNEQFF. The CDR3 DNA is TGTGCCAGCAGCTCCCTAGCGGGATACCCCAATGAGCAGTTCTTC.

This CDR3 reads CAWSWGGGTEAFF. The CDR3 nucleotides read TGTGCCTGGTCCTGGGGCGGAGGGACTGAAGCTTTCTTT. The chain recombines TRBV30 with TRBJ1-1; D may be TRBD1 (5 bases). V shed 5 bases and J shed 5 bases, with 15 bases lying between them. CDR3 size: 13 residues. Germline CDR1 GTSNPN, CDR2 SVGIG (reference sequence).

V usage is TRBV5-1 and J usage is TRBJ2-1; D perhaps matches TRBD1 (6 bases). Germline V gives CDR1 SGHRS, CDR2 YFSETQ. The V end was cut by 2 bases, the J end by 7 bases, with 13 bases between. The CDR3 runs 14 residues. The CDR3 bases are TGCGCCAGCAGCTTTAGGGGGTACAGAAATGAGCAGTTCTTC. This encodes CASSFRGYRNEQFF. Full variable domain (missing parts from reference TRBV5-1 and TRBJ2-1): KAGVTQTPRYLIKTRGQQVTLSCSPISGHRSVSWYQQTPGQGLQFLFEYFSETQRNKGNFPGRFSGRQFSNSRSEMNVSTLELGDSALYLCASSFRGYRNEQFFGPGTRLTVL.

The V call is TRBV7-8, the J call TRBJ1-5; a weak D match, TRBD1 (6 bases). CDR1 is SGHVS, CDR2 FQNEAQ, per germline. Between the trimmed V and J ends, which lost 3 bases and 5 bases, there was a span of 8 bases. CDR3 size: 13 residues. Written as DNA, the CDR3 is TGTGCCAGCAGCTTCTCAGGGGATCAGCCCCAGCATTTT. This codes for CASSFSGDQPQHF.

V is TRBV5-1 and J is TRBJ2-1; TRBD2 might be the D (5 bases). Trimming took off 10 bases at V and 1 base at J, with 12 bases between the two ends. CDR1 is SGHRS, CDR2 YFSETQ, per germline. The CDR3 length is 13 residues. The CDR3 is CARGRGSYNEQFF. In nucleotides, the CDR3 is TGCGCCCGCGGTCGGGGATCCTACAATGAGCAGTTCTTC.

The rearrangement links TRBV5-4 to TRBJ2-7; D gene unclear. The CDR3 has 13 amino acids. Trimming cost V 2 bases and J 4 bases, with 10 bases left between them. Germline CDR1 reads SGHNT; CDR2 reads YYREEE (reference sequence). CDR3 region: CASSFDRVYEQYF. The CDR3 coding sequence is TGTGCCAGCAGCTTTGACCGGGTTTACGAGCAGTACTTC.

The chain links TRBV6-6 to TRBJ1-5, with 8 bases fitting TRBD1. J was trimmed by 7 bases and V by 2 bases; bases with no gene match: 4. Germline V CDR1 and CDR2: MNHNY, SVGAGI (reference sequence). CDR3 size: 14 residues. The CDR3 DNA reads TGTGCCAGCAGTTACCAGGGGGCAGGGCAGCCCCAGCATTTT. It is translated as CASSYQGAGQPQHF.

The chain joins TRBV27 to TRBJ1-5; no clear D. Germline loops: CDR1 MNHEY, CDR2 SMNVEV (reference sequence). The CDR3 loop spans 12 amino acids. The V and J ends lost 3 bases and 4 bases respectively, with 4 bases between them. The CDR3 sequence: CASSFSNQPQHF. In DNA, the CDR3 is TGTGCCAGCAGTTTCTCTAATCAGCCCCAGCATTTT.

The CDR3 nucleotides read TGTGCCAGCAGTCGGCAGGGTAACTATGGCTACACCTTC. This codes for CASSRQGNYGYTF. The rearrangement uses TRBV6-5 and TRBJ1-2, with TRBD1 as a possible D gene (5 bases). The germline V gene encodes CDR1 MNHEY and CDR2 SVGAGI. CDR3 length equals 13 residues. V lost 5 bases and J lost 1, with 8 bases in between.

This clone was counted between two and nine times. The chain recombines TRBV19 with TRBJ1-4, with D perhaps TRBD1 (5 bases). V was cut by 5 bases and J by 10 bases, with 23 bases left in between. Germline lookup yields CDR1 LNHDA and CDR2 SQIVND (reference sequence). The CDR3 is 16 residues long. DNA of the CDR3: TGTGCCAGTAGTTTGCAGGGTAGGAACAGTTTTGGAAAACTGTTTTTT. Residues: CASSLQGRNSFGKLFF.

This CDR3 is CASSQDATGIFYIQYF. The CDR3 coding sequence is TGTGCCAGCAGCCAAGATGCGACAGGGATTTTTTACATTCAGTACTTC. The chain links TRBV4-2 to TRBJ2-4, with 7 bases fitting TRBD1. After removal of 0 bases from V and 8 bases from J, the junction contained 10 bases not matched to a gene. The germline V gene encodes CDR1 LGHNA and CDR2 YNFKEQ. The CDR3 extends over 16 amino acids.

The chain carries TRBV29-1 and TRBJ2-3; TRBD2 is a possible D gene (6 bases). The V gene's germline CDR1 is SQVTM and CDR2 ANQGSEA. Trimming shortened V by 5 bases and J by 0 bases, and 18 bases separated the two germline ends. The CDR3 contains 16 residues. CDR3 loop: CSVTRWVAASTDTQYF. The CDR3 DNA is TGCAGCGTTACCCGGTGGGTAGCGGCTAGCACAGATACGCAGTATTTT.

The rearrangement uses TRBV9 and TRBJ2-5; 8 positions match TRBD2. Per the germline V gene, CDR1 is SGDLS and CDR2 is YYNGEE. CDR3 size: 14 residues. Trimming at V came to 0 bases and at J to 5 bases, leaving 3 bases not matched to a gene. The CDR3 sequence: CASSVVGGRETQYF. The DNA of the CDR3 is TGTGCCAGCAGCGTAGTAGGCGGGAGGGAGACCCAGTACTTC.

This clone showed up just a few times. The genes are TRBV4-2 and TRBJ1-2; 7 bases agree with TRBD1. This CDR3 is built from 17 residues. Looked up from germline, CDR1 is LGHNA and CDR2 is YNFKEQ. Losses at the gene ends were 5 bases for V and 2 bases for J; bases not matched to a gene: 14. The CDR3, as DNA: TGTGCCAGCAGCTCCAGGGATGGGACAGTAGGAAACTATGGCTACACCTTC. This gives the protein CASSSRDGTVGNYGYTF.

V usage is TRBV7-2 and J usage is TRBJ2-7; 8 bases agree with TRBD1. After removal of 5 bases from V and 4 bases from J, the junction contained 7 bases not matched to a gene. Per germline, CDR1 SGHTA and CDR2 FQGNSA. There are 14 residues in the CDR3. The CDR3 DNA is TGTGCCAGCAGCCAAGCAGGGGGCCCGTACGAGCAGTACTTC. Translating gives CASSQAGGPYEQYF.